This T cell receptor (beta chain) was recovered during a study of Tregs in tolerant kidney transplant recipients. Study findings and constraints: Tolerant patients' donor-specific Tregs expanded beyond overall Tregs, suggesting antigen-driven growth.

Related graft donors supplied nonmyeloablative bone marrow transplants, and mixed chimerism was transient. The CDR3 runs to 18 residues. Per the germline V gene, CDR1 is SGHRS and CDR2 is YFSETQ. Unmatched junction bases numbered 6, after V lost 1 base and J lost 0 bases. As concerns this clone: Its antigen is still unknown.

The table came from immunoSEQ multiplex PCR; TCRdb's copy has only in-frame clones and leaves some out. The data show 75,000 to 100,000 clones, 80% to 95% seen once. The clonotype originates from a human patient who received a combined kidney and bone marrow transplant. The T cells may partly be graft donor cells. The chain recombines TRBV5-1 with TRBJ2-1; 11 bases map to TRBD1. Sequenced material: CD4+ T cells from blood (PBMCs), taken 12 months after the transplant. CDR3: CASSLSTGTGGSYNEQFF. The CDR3 DNA is TGCGCCAGCAGCTTGAGTACCGGGACAGGGGGCTCCTACAATGAGCAGTTCTTC.